This T cell receptor beta chain is drawn from a study of T cell clonotyping in hematopoietic cell transplantation. V was clipped by 1 base and J by 4 bases, with 8 bases between them. The germline CDR1 and CDR2 sequences are SGHRS and YFSETQ. CDR3 size: 13 residues. Blood collection times were about day -28 and days 30, 100, 180 posttransplant. Study-level points and caveats: Recipient TCR diversity dropped after transplant; expanded clonotypes rose from day 30 to 180. CD4 and CD8 repertoire contributions could not be separated without sorting. At the given depth, recipient repertoires were over 95% de novo clonotypes.

As for this clone: The antigen remains unidentified.

Libraries were prepared by immunoSEQ multiplex PCR; TCRdb keeps only in-frame clonotypes and omits some of them. The table includes more than 4,500 clones, around 77% detected once. The specimen comprised PBMCs, sampled 100 days after allogeneic stem cell transplant. This chain links TRBV5-1 with TRBJ2-5; perhaps TRBD2 as D (5 bases). This clonotype was obtained from a female patient aged 50 to 65 who had an allogeneic stem cell transplant, so the T cells may come from the graft donor. Some clones in this sample may be carry-over from other donors' samples. For the CDR3, the DNA is TGCGCCAGCAGCTTGCGGGGTAGAGAGACCCAGTACTTC. Protein: CASSLRGRETQYF.